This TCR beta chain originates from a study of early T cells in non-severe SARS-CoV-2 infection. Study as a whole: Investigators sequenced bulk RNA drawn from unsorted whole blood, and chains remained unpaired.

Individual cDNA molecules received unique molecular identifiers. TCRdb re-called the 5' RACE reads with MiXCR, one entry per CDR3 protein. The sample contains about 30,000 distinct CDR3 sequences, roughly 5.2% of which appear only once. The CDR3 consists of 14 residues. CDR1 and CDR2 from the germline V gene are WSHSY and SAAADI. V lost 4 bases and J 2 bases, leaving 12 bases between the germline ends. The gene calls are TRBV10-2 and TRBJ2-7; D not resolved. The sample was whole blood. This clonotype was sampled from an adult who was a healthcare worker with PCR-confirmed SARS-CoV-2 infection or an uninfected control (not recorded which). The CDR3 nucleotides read TGCGCCAGCAGTGCCGGGCTACCGGCCTACGAGCAGTACTTC. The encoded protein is CASSAGLPAYEQYF.